The next 22 T cell receptor beta chains were all read from a single sample in a study of blood T cells in healthy people across ages. Then a second PCR, running about 7 to 11 cycles, was carried out with a sample-barcoded 5' primer and a J-beta primer mix. One entry per CDR3 protein, called by TCRdb with MiXCR from the 5' RACE reads. The repertoire includes approximately 2,000,000 distinct CDR3 sequences, approximately 39% of them detected once, and 23% sits in the top ten. Sequencing input: blood. These receptors were taken from a human donor in good health.

The V gene is TRBV5-6, the J gene TRBJ1-5; 7 bases fit TRBD1. Germline assignment: CDR1 SGHDT and CDR2 YYEEEE. This CDR3 has 15 amino acids. The junction had 10 bases not matched to a gene; V was cut back by 3 bases and J by 7 bases. The CDR3 DNA is TGTGCCAGCAGCTCCCTCGGACAGGCCTGGCAGCCCCAGCATTTT. Protein product: CASSSLGQAWQPQHF.

The rearrangement joins TRBV15 to TRBJ2-1; possible D gene TRBD1, 6 bases. CDR1 LNHNV and CDR2 YYDKDF come from the germline V gene (reference sequence). The CDR3 length is 16 residues. Between the trimmed V and J ends, which lost 3 bases and 4 bases, there was a span of 16 bases. As DNA, the CDR3 is TGTGCCACCAGCAGCTCCGGGACACTACTTTACAATGAGCAGTTCTTC. Its protein product is CATSSSGTLLYNEQFF.

The rearrangement links TRBV11-3 to TRBJ2-1; TRBD1 is a possible D gene (5 bases). The CDR3 loop spans 14 amino acids. Germline V CDR1 and CDR2: SGHNT, YENEEA. V was trimmed by 3 bases and J by 10 bases, leaving 16 bases between them. The CDR3 spells CASSLATGLGEQFF. In nucleotides, the CDR3 is TGTGCCAGCAGCTTGGCAACAGGTTTGGGAGAGCAGTTCTTC.

V usage is TRBV18 and J usage is TRBJ2-4; maybe TRBD1 (6 bases). The J call may not be correct, given that the DNA end is closer to TRBJ2-7. The CDR3 has 14 amino acids. Germline values: CDR1 KGHSH, CDR2 LQKENI. The chain's CDR3 is CASSELGTTYEQYF. The CDR3 region has the DNA TGTGCCAGCTCAGAGTTAGGGACAACCTACGAGCAGTACTTC.

This chain connects TRBV6-2 or TRBV6-3 to TRBJ2-1; D might be TRBD1 (5 bases). The length of the CDR3 is 16 residues. With 6 bases removed from V and 2 bases from J, the gap between germline ends came to 17 bases. Germline V gene sequence: CDR1 MNHEY, CDR2 SVGEGT. The CDR3 loop reads CASSPDILLAYNEQFF. CDR3 DNA: TGTGCCAGCAGCCCGGACATACTGCTGGCCTACAATGAGCAGTTCTTC.

This clonotype was seen many times. CDR3: CASSLTARNNEQFF. The CDR3 region has the DNA TGTGCCAGCAGCTTAACAGCCAGAAACAATGAGCAGTTCTTC. This sequence joins TRBV7-2 and TRBJ2-1, with D hard to call. CDR3 length: 14 residues. CDR1 and CDR2 from the germline V gene are SGHTA and FQGNSA. Trimming stripped 2 bases from V and 5 bases from J, with 10 bases between.

This clonotype was seen more than once but under ten times. The chain couples TRBV4-1 to TRBJ1-2; D unresolved. The CDR3 sequence is 16 residues long. V was trimmed by 0 bases and J by 4 bases, leaving 15 bases between them. Germline-derived CDR1 and CDR2 are MGHRA and YSYEKL. DNA of the CDR3: TGCGCCAGCAGCCAAGAACCCAGCGGACGGTTCTATGGCTACACCTTC. It is translated as CASSQEPSGRFYGYTF.

CDR3 sequence reads: CASSSPLADEQYF. In DNA, the CDR3 is TGTGCCAGCAGCTCCCCCCTAGCGGACGAGCAGTACTTC. This chain uses TRBV7-9 with TRBJ2-7; 7 bases match TRBD2. The ends lost 4 bases at V and 5 bases at J; junction bases unmatched: 5. CDR3 size: 13 residues. Looked up from germline, CDR1 is SEHNR and CDR2 is FQNEAQ (reference sequence).

The table lists this clonotype with a few counts. The rearrangement links TRBV20-1 to TRBJ2-7; tentative D call: TRBD2 (6 bases). This CDR3 region has 13 residues. Trimming shortened V by 4 bases and J by 4 bases, and 14 bases separated the two germline ends. CDR1 and CDR2 from the germline V gene are DFQATT and SNEGSKA (reference sequence). The CDR3 DNA reads TGCAGTGCTACAGTGGGGACTCCATACGAGCAGTACTTC. Protein sequence: CSATVGTPYEQYF.

V is TRBV5-1 and J is TRBJ2-1; D is ambiguous. The J call may be faulty, since TRBJ2-7 better matches the DNA end. Germline V CDR1 and CDR2: SGHRS, YFSETQ. This CDR3 contains 15 residues. As DNA, the CDR3 is TGCGCCAGCAGCTTCAGTTCCGAGCCCTACAATGAGCAGTACTTC. It is translated as CASSFSSEPYNEQYF.

This chain joins TRBV7-9 and TRBJ2-7, with D unclear. V was pared by 6 bases and J by 6 bases, with 18 bases between. Germline-derived CDR1 and CDR2 are SEHNR and FQNEAQ (reference sequence). The CDR3 contains 14 residues. CDR3 in DNA: TGTGCCAGCAGTCCCTTGTCCCCTAGAGGCGAGCAGTACTTC. It yields the protein CASSPLSPRGEQYF.

This clonotype has only a few counts. The chain employs TRBV6-7 and TRBJ1-2, with D possibly being TRBD1 (5 bases). Being an ORF, TRBV6-7 has a function that is uncertain. Trimming cost V 5 bases and J 7 bases, with 14 bases left between them. There are 13 residues in the CDR3. CDR3 sequence: CASSTSRGSGYTF. The CDR3 DNA is TGTGCCAGCAGTACCTCGAGGGGTTCTGGCTACACCTTC.

The chain combines TRBV6-1 with TRBJ2-5; TRBD2 agrees at 7 bases. J was trimmed by 5 bases and V by 2 bases; bases with no gene match: 2. CDR3 length: 13 residues. CDR1 MNHNS and CDR2 SASEGT come from the germline V gene. CDR3 sequence reads: CASSETSAETQYF. CDR3 sequence (DNA): TGTGCCAGCAGTGAAACTAGCGCGGAGACCCAGTACTTC.

This sequence joins TRBV10-3 and TRBJ1-5, with D possibly TRBD1 on 5 matching bases. CDR3 length: 15 amino acids. Trimming removed 2 bases at V and 1 base at J, with 9 bases between. Germline CDR1 is ENHRY and CDR2 is SYGVKD. This chain's CDR3 is CAISEDRLSNQPQHF. The CDR3 DNA sequence: TGTGCCATCAGTGAGGACAGACTCAGCAATCAGCCCCAGCATTTT.

This clonotype was detected once. The chain couples TRBV5-1 to TRBJ1-2, with a weak D call TRBD1 (6 bases). The V end was cut by 3 bases, the J end by 8 bases, with 17 bases between. The CDR3 extends over 14 amino acids. Germline-derived CDR1 and CDR2 are SGHRS and YFSETQ. The CDR3 bases are TGCGCCAGCAGCTCAGACAGGAGACTTTACGGCTACACCTTC. Translated, it gives CASSSDRRLYGYTF.

The J gene is TRBJ2-3, the V gene TRBV2; D remains ambiguous. Trimming took off 3 bases at V and 3 bases at J, with 10 bases between the two ends. Germline values: CDR1 SNHLY, CDR2 FYNNEI. This CDR3 has 14 residues. The DNA of the CDR3 is TGTGCCAGCAGTGACCCCCGGGTTACAGATACGCAGTATTTT. Translated: CASSDPRVTDTQYF.

This clonotype appeared a few times. The genes are TRBV15 and TRBJ1-2; D ambiguous. Looked up from germline, CDR1 is LNHNV and CDR2 is YYDKDF (reference sequence). V shed 1 base and J shed 2 bases, with 5 bases lying between them. The CDR3 runs to 13 residues. CDR3 loop: CATSRAGNYGYTF. CDR3 nucleotide sequence: TGTGCCACCAGCAGAGCGGGGAACTATGGCTACACCTTC.

There are a few counts of this clonotype. This chain uses TRBV5-6 with TRBJ1-2; D gene ambiguous. Trimming shortened V by 0 bases and J by 1 base, and 10 bases separated the two germline ends. This CDR3 has 15 residues. The germline V gene has CDR1 SGHDT and CDR2 YYEEEE. CDR3 DNA sequence: TGTGCCAGCAGCTTGGGGTCATGGGATAACTATGGCTACACCTTC. Translation gives CASSLGSWDNYGYTF.

As for this clonotype: A much larger clonotype is one base distant, so this may be a read error. This chain uses TRBV10-3 with TRBJ2-1; no clear D. Looked up from germline, CDR1 is ENHRY and CDR2 is SYGVKD. Trimming shortened V by 6 bases and J by 10 bases, and 16 bases separated the two germline ends. The CDR3 runs to 13 residues. DNA for the CDR3: TGTGCCATCAGGACCCCCGACGGGTACGAGCAGTTCTTC. It translates to CAIRTPDGYEQFF.

This rearrangement joins TRBV29-1 to TRBJ2-5; no firm D call. The CDR3 covers 12 residues. Germline V lookup: CDR1 SQVTM, CDR2 ANQGSEA. V lost 3 bases to trimming and J lost 4 bases, with 9 bases between them. The CDR3 region is CSVDPEGETQYF. As DNA, the CDR3 is TGCAGCGTTGACCCGGAAGGAGAGACCCAGTACTTC. Based on the CDR3 plus reference TRBV29-1 and TRBJ2-5, the full variable domain is SAVISQKPSRDICQRGTSLTIQCQVDSQVTMMFWYRQQPGQSLTLIATANQGSEATYESGFVIDKFPISRPNLTFSTLTVSNMSPEDSSIYLCSVDPEGETQYFGPGTRLLVL.

The chain links TRBV27 to TRBJ2-5; unclear D gene. This CDR3 has 13 amino acids. CDR1 and CDR2 from the germline V gene are MNHEY and SMNVEV (reference sequence). Deletions cut 8 bases from V and 11 bases from J, with 21 bases between. As DNA, the CDR3 is TGTGCCAGCGGTCCGCGTTACCACAATAAGCAGTACTTC. Protein: CASGPRYHNKQYF.

The chain has TRBV7-2 and TRBJ2-1; D assignment may be TRBD1 or TRBD2 (6 bases each). CDR1 SGHTA and CDR2 FQGNSA come from the germline V gene. The CDR3 has 15 residues. The V end was cut by 11 bases, the J end by 4 bases, with 21 bases between. In DNA, the CDR3 is TGTGCCGGCTTTCCGAGGAGGGGGGAATACAATGAGCAGTTCTTC. Amino acids: CAGFPRRGEYNEQFF.